The sequence of this T cell receptor (beta chain) was determined in a study of control samples from healthy donors and cancer patients. Germline V lookup: CDR1 SQVTM, CDR2 ANQGSEA. V lost 3 bases and J lost 2; bases outside the gene matches: 4. The CDR3 loop spans 13 amino acids. Data came from immunoSEQ multiplex PCR; TCRdb stores just in-frame clones and leaves some out. Here the sample spans roughly 170,000 clones, almost 90% being singletons. The V call is TRBV29-1, the J call TRBJ2-7, with TRBD2 matching 7 bases. What was sequenced was blood. The sequence was collected from a woman aged 25 to 45 in good health. As DNA, the CDR3 is TGCAGCGTTGACAGCGGGAATACCTACGAGCAGTACTTC. This encodes CSVDSGNTYEQYF.